The 14 T cell receptor beta chains below come from one sample, sequenced in a study of blood T cell repertoires in COVID-19. Assay used: immunoSEQ multiplex PCR; TCRdb lists only in-frame clones, some missing. This table holds about 390,000 clones, around 87% found once. Input material: peripheral blood. Every receptor here comes from a woman aged 55-69 years with COVID-19, enrolled during active disease.

V usage is TRBV18 and J usage is TRBJ1-5, with D maybe TRBD1 (6 bases). Germline V gene lookup returns CDR1 KGHSH and CDR2 LQKENI. V was trimmed by 4 bases and J by 0 bases, leaving 13 bases between them. The CDR3 has 16 residues. The CDR3 DNA is TGTGCCAGCTCACACCTGGACAGTAATAGCAATCAGCCCCAGCATTTT. Amino acid sequence: CASSHLDSNSNQPQHF.

The gene calls are TRBV7-8 and TRBJ1-1; a possible D gene is TRBD1 (5 bases). V gave up 5 bases and J gave up 0 bases, with 16 bases separating them. CDR1 and CDR2 (germline): SGHVS, FQNEAQ. The CDR3 has 16 amino acids. The CDR3 is CASSTGTVTMNTEAFF. CDR3 in DNA: TGTGCCAGCAGCACCGGGACTGTTACAATGAACACTGAAGCTTTCTTT.

The chain links TRBV7-6 to TRBJ2-7; tentative D call: TRBD1 (7 bases). Between the trimmed V and J ends, which lost 4 bases and 4 bases, there was a span of 17 bases. Germline V gene lookup returns CDR1 SGHVS and CDR2 FNYEAQ. The CDR3 has 15 amino acids. CDR3 sequence (DNA): TGTGCCAGCAGCTCCGGACAGGCCGGGGGTTACGAGCAGTACTTC. Its protein product is CASSSGQAGGYEQYF. Full variable domain (rest looked up from reference TRBV7-6 and TRBJ2-7): GAGVSQSPRYKVTKRGQDVALRCDPISGHVSLYWYRQALGQGPEFLTYFNYEAQQDKSGLPNDRFSAERPEGSISTLTIQRTEQRDSAMYRCASSSGQAGGYEQYFGPGTRLTVT.

The CDR3 region is CASRPEAGANYGYTF. CDR3 bases: TGTGCCAGCAGACCAGAGGCAGGGGCTAACTATGGCTACACCTTC. The V and J genes are TRBV6-4 and TRBJ1-2; D may be TRBD1 (6 bases). V lost 6 bases and J lost 0, with 14 bases in between. This CDR3 has 15 residues. Germline-derived CDR1 and CDR2 are MRHNA and SNTAGT.

V usage is TRBV2 and J usage is TRBJ2-3; 12 nucleotides align to TRBD1. The V segment lost 5 bases and the J segment 9 bases; nucleotides outside the gene matches: 12. The CDR3 contains 16 residues. Germline assignment: CDR1 SNHLY and CDR2 FYNNEI. The CDR3 spells CASSPLGTGGEGTQYF. As DNA, the CDR3 is TGTGCCAGCAGTCCTTTGGGGACAGGGGGCGAAGGGACGCAGTATTTT.

This chain joins TRBV30 and TRBJ2-2, with 7 positions matching TRBD2. J lost 4 bases, V lost 0 bases, and 11 bases had no gene match. In germline, CDR1 is GTSNPN, CDR2 SVGIG (reference sequence). This CDR3 contains 17 residues. CDR3 in amino acids: CAWSVLSGLGVTGELFF. The CDR3 nucleotides read TGTGCCTGGAGTGTACTATCTGGACTAGGGGTCACCGGGGAGCTGTTTTTT.

The rearrangement joins TRBV7-3 to TRBJ2-3, with D possibly matching TRBD2 (5 bases). The V end was cut by 0 bases, the J end by 0 bases, with 7 bases between. Germline lookup yields CDR1 SGHTA and CDR2 FQGTGA. The CDR3 has 15 amino acids. CDR3 coding DNA: TGTGCCAGCAGCTTAACACGGGATAGCACAGATACGCAGTATTTT. Residues: CASSLTRDSTDTQYF. Based on the CDR3 plus reference TRBV7-3 and TRBJ2-3, the full variable domain is GAGVSQTPSNKVTEKGKYVELRCDPISGHTALYWYRQSLGQGPEFLIYFQGTGAADDSGLPNDRFFAVRPEGSVSTLKIQRTERGDSAVYLCASSLTRDSTDTQYFGPGTRLTVL.

This chain joins TRBV4-2 and TRBJ2-2, with 9 bases that match TRBD1. The V gene end was trimmed by 1 base and the J gene end by 7 bases; junction bases not matched to a gene: 4. Germline lookup yields CDR1 LGHNA and CDR2 YNFKEQ. The length of the CDR3 is 15 residues. This CDR3 reads CASSQGDRVIGELFF. The CDR3 nucleotides are TGTGCCAGCAGCCAAGGGGACAGGGTTATCGGGGAGCTGTTTTTT.

This clone has a single count. V is TRBV5-1 and J is TRBJ1-1, with 7 bases lining up with TRBD1. This CDR3 region has 16 residues. J was trimmed by 4 bases and V by 4 bases; bases with no gene match: 13. Germline-derived CDR1 and CDR2 are SGHRS and YFSETQ. The CDR3 loop reads CASSATLPTGFTEAFF. CDR3 in DNA: TGCGCCAGCAGCGCGACCCTACCGACAGGGTTCACTGAAGCTTTCTTT.

The chain recombines TRBV12-3 or TRBV12-4 with TRBJ1-2; 7 positions match TRBD1. Trimming removed 5 bases from V and 2 bases from J; junction bases left unmatched: 2. The CDR3 totals 13 residues. The CDR3 sequence: CASSDRDNYGYTF. CDR3 nucleotide sequence: TGTGCCAGCAGTGACAGGGACAACTATGGCTACACCTTC.

V gene TRBV9 combines with J gene TRBJ2-5, with D tentatively TRBD1 (6 bases). Germline loops: CDR1 SGDLS, CDR2 YYNGEE. V was shortened by 4 bases and J by 1 base, with 11 bases between the two germline ends. CDR3 length equals 14 residues. Here the CDR3 DNA reads TGTGCCAGCAGCCAGACAGGATCCCAAGAGACCCAGTACTTC. It specifies CASSQTGSQETQYF.

A few counts support this clone. The chain employs TRBV6-2 or TRBV6-3 and TRBJ2-2, with 13 bases aligning to TRBD2. Germline trimming cut 5 bases from V and 4 bases from J; bases unmatched to any gene: 4. Per germline, CDR1 MNHEY and CDR2 SVGEGT. The length of the CDR3 is 16 residues. The CDR3 nucleotides are TGTGCCAGCAGTAGACTAGCGGGGGGCCCCACCGGGGAGCTGTTTTTT. As protein: CASSRLAGGPTGELFF.

This chain links TRBV6-1 with TRBJ1-5; 9 positions match TRBD1. The V gene's germline CDR1 is MNHNS and CDR2 SASEGT. Trimming cost V 3 bases and J 2 bases; bases outside gene matches: 11. The CDR3 totals 18 residues. CDR3 sequence reads: CASSDPRDRGSGNQPQHF. In DNA form, the CDR3 reads TGTGCCAGCAGTGACCCCCGAGACAGGGGGTCCGGCAATCAGCCCCAGCATTTT.

This clone was seen more than once but under ten times. The rearrangement uses TRBV10-3 and TRBJ1-5; the D gene is possibly TRBD1 (6 bases). CDR3 length: 13 residues. Trimming took 8 bases from V and 5 from J, leaving 13 bases between them. The germline gives CDR1 ENHRY, CDR2 SYGVKD. The CDR3 region is CAISGTPDQPQHF. Here the CDR3 DNA reads TGTGCCATCTCCGGGACACCAGATCAGCCCCAGCATTTT.